The present T cell receptor (beta chain) was sequenced within a study of blood T cell repertoires in COVID-19. Data came from immunoSEQ multiplex PCR; TCRdb stores just in-frame clones and leaves some out. The table includes more than 200,000 clones, around 92% detected once. The participants were between roughly 18 and 89 years old and came from roughly 25 US areas. The germline V and J ends were trimmed by 2 bases and 5 bases, with 16 bases remaining between them. The CDR3 has 16 amino acids. Germline CDR1 SGHRS, CDR2 YFSETQ. The TCR sequence derives from a woman in her thirties with acute COVID-19. This rearrangement joins TRBV5-1 to TRBJ1-4; D is unclear. Source material: PBMCs or T cells enriched from blood (not recorded which). The CDR3 bases are TGCGCCAGCAGCTTTGGGCAGCAAGGAGGAAATGAAAAACTGTTTTTT. Translating gives CASSFGQQGGNEKLFF.